The present T cell receptor beta chain was sequenced within a study of shared clonotypes between healthy human individuals. About the study: The study used three CD4 naive, three CD4 memory, two CD8 naive and one CD8 memory plate per donor.

Produced via immunoSEQ multiplex PCR; TCRdb's table is partial and in-frame only. The sample has over a million clones, approximately 96% seen once. The V gene lost 2 bases and the J gene lost 4 bases, with 10 bases spanning the gap. This CDR3 comprises 14 residues. The V gene's germline CDR1 is SGHNT and CDR2 YYREEE (reference sequence). In regard to this clone: Its antigen is currently unknown.

A split of CD4+ cells into CD45RA+ naive and CD45RA-negative memory subsets was performed. Whole-study results and caveats: Naive subsets generally had larger estimated richness than memory subsets.

The V gene is TRBV5-4, the J gene TRBJ1-5; unclear D gene. Sequencing was carried out using naive CD4+ T cells sorted from blood. Indicated subset: CD45RA+ positively selected. The TCR originated in a man aged 25-40 years in good health. The CDR3 DNA reads TGTGCCAGCAGCTTTGACGGGCGGAATCAGCCCCAGCATTTT. It is translated as CASSFDGRNQPQHF.